This T cell receptor beta chain comes out of a study of cytomegalovirus exposure and HLA in healthy donors (dated by TCRdb to the late 2010s). At the level of the whole study: An earlier analysis of roughly 570 of the donors reported over 250 Gb of sequence data and some 110 million unique TCR beta sequences obtained from 180 million or so T cells. Roughly 310 gigabases of sequencing data and 80 million or so unique TCR sequences were included in an early release covering several hundred HLA-typed donors. The genetic ancestry cluster associated with self-reported Caucasian donors included 70% to 85% of the approximately 410 genotyped donors. The study aimed to test whether cataloging public T cell receptors could reveal signatures of past pathogen exposure. The study used immunosequencing to profile the T cell repertoires of under 700 subjects and linked those repertoires to cytomegalovirus serostatus. Besides the first cohort of approximately 670 subjects, a separate validation cohort made up of around 120 different subjects was used. To predict cytomegalovirus infection status, the study combined high-throughput TCR immunosequencing, statistical association of individual TCRs with disease status, and machine learning. In a later analysis, previously published TCR beta repertoires from 670 or so donors were re-analyzed and high-resolution HLA genotyping was added so that TCR occurrence patterns could be studied. Rather than drawing on any new phenotypic data, the later analysis identified candidate immune exposures from TCR beta sequences and the way those sequences occurred across donors. To decide whether each TCR beta V gene segment behaved as functional or pseudogenic, an earlier analysis of 587 of the donors relied on high-throughput TCR beta sequencing. Donor age, sex, ethnicity and CMV serostatus were compiled alongside the repertoire data. A later genetic analysis took genome-wide SNP genotypes for about three fifths of the 666 donors and used that subset as a discovery cohort. All discovery cohort repertoires had been generated on a single sequencing platform. HLA typing included class I and class II loci at four-digit resolution. The number of typed donors differed by locus: about 620-640 for A, B, C, DRB1 and DQB1; approximately 530 for DQA1; approximately 600 for DPA1; and 400 to 480 for DPB1. Roughly 5 DR-DQ haplotypes were treated as single units for association and clustering because of strong linkage in the cohort. On average, 235,054 unique TCR beta nucleotide sequences were sequenced per donor among fewer than 500 genotyped donors of the cohort, with around 19% of those sequences being non-productive.

In its sample, this clone was seen a few times. Its specific antigen is unknown. Base quality data are lacking; no much larger clone is found one base away. Receptor libraries were prepared by the immunoSEQ multiplex PCR assay. A mixture of 60 forward primers for TCR Vbeta segments and 13 reverse primers for TCR Jbeta segments was used in the multiplex PCR. The CDR3 region of rearranged TCR beta genes was amplified from genomic DNA by a multiplex PCR assay. On the Illumina HiSeq System, the amplified TCR beta libraries were sequenced as 87-base-pair reads. On the study's bioinformatics: A later analysis counted about 80 million unique TCR beta chains across the 550 to 750 repertoires, and around 9.9 million of these chains were shared by at least two donors. Raw reads were error-corrected and collapsed into unique sequences by a nearest-neighbor algorithm in which closely related sequences were merged to remove PCR and sequencing errors. To assign V, D and J gene segments, CDR3 sequences were aligned to IMGT reference sequences. For a sequence to be retained, at least a six-nucleotide match to both a V gene segment and a J gene segment was required. Rearrangements were called productive when the CDR3 lacked stop codons and stayed in frame with V and J; all others were non-productive. Following IMGT convention, CDR3 was defined as the stretch from the second conserved V-encoded cysteine up to the conserved J-encoded phenylalanine. Sequences without an unambiguous match to a single V gene segment were excluded from the earlier analysis of several hundred of the donors. In an earlier analysis of several hundred of the donors, a V segment was called functional when productive rearrangements were above 56.7%, and segregating when the standard deviation between donors exceeded 5%. A statistical classification framework was developed to diagnose cytomegalovirus status using the catalog of TCR beta chain sequences. A later analysis assigned V and J genes by comparing TCR nucleotide sequences with IMGT/GENE-DB human TR gene sequences. The TCRdist pipeline was used in a later analysis to assign CDR3 sequences and most-parsimonious VDJ recombination scenarios. In a later analysis, each TCR beta chain was defined by its CDR3 amino acid sequence together with its V-gene family, and reads without a unique V-gene family were excluded. In a later analysis, fewer than 650 highly shared, low-generation-probability nucleotide sequences were removed to address suspected cross-contamination and a sequencing artifact. For each public chain, a later analysis derived a clonal expansion index from normalized ranks of inferred template counts within each repertoire. Generation probabilities in a later analysis came from a VDJ recombination model fitted to out-of-frame rearrangements, and those results were checked against IGoR. In a later analysis, hypergeometric tests were used to score TCR-TCR, TCR-HLA and TCR-CMV co-occurrence, with a repertoire-size bias correction applied to TCR pairs. False discovery rates were estimated in a later analysis by permuting HLA or CMV assignments 20 times. A later analysis grouped co-occurring TCRs with DBSCAN, adding TCRdist sequence similarity when clustering within HLA-allele-positive subsets. For co-occurrence clustering, repertoires with fewer than 30,000 or more than 120,000 public chains were excluded, along with roughly 5 repertoires with anomalous nucleotide sharing. Entries here come from immuneACCESS through TCRdb and include only in-frame sequences with V and J called. Some clones fail to appear in such tables; in the studies checked, an unresolved V gene covers under half of the shortfall, and the cause of the remainder is unknown. V and J calls plus clone size are reproduced from that table; the DNA served to infer D and trimming. The sample table contains tens of thousands of clones; only one count was recorded for approximately 62% of them. Roughly 4.5% of the sample is held by the ten biggest clonotypes.

Study-wide conclusions, independent of this receptor: According to a later genetic analysis, donors in an Asian-associated ancestry cluster had fewer N-insertions in productive TCRs than the approximately 670-donor mean. In a later analysis, HLA-associated TCR beta chains were found to be more clonally expanded and to have lower generation probabilities than equally common non-associated chains. The classifier was reported to diagnose cytomegalovirus status with high specificity and sensitivity in both the original cohort and the validation cohort. According to a later analysis, TCR association rates differed among HLA loci, with DRB1 alleles showing the most associated TCRs and HLA-C alleles showing the fewest. The authors suggested that the approach could potentially be generalized to other disease states and immunological phenotypes. A cluster of highly shared sequence variants was judged likely to be a technical artifact of the sequencing pipeline. The presence/absence analyses assumed that sequencing depth was roughly uniform across donors, and that assumption may not be true. A further reported finding was that TCR beta sequences accurately predicted the HLA-A and HLA-B alleles for most subjects in the first cohort. When HLA alleles, especially DR and DQ, strongly co-occurred, TCR associations were difficult to assign to individual alleles. Because some donors lacked HLA typing at each locus, the association tests relied only on the typed subset. While some public TCRs were present in many individuals, most TCR sequences turned up only very rarely across donors. In this cohort, only TCR beta chains were sequenced, and detectable features were limited by the absence of alpha or paired-chain data. In an earlier analysis of approximately 590 of the donors, most TCR beta V segments were observed in productive rearrangements about 87% or about 30% of the time, broadly matching IMGT annotations. In a later analysis, over 15,000 TCR beta sequences were associated with specific HLA alleles at a false discovery rate of 0.05. In a later analysis, several top co-occurrence clusters were reported to appear linked to parvovirus B19, influenza, CMV and Epstein-Barr virus. The only immune exposure information available for the cohort was CMV serostatus. Some IMGT-functional V segments, including TRBV6-2 and TRBV6-3, could not be distinguished by the 87-base-pair reads and were therefore excluded. A few of the identified cytomegalovirus-associated TCR beta chains were confirmed in vitro to be specific for cytomegalovirus antigens. Because counts were too low, 15 to 20 rarely observed V segments, including chromosome 9 orphons, were excluded from the earlier analysis of 587 of the donors. V-gene and J-gene trimming of TCR beta chains was associated with a missense DCLRE1C variant in a later genetic analysis, and the association was replicated in an independent cohort. A total of roughly 160 TCR beta chains were listed by the study as associated with cytomegalovirus. Correlated functional status among segregating V segments might reflect linkage disequilibrium, but an unknown experimental factor could not be ruled out. Most CMV-associated TCR beta chains appeared to be HLA-restricted in a later analysis, and the HLA associations seemed to be driven largely by CMV exposure.

The cohort comprised around 700 healthy bone marrow donors. At the time of sampling, every cohort member was nominally healthy, though immune exposures that went unrecorded were likely present. The donor was CMV seropositive and was included in the group of 250 to 300 seropositive cohort members. Every donor gave a peripheral blood sample, and the peripheral blood mononuclear cells from that sample were used for TCR beta sequencing. Genomic DNA extraction from the blood cell samples was performed with the Qiagen DNeasy Blood Extraction Kit. CDR1 is given as KGHSH and CDR2 as LQKENI, both from the germline V gene. V was cut back by 2 bases and J by 3 bases, leaving a gap of 7 bases between them. Including the terminal cysteine and phenylalanine, the CDR3 comprises 13 residues. Only the CDR3 part of the read is kept: 39 bases, read in frame from the first base.

Here the chain combines TRBV18 and TRBJ1-1; the D gene is not confidently resolved. The sample was PBMCs. The TCR was taken from a male donor in good health and CMV-seropositive. At the DNA level, the sequence is TGTGCCAGCTCACCAACGGAGGACACTGAAGCTTTCTTT. Its protein is CASSPTEDTEAFF.